The 29 T cell receptor beta chains listed next were all sequenced from one sample in a study of T cells in Graves' hyperthyroidism and ophthalmopathy (dated by TCRdb to about 2019). The library relied on multiplex PCR. Data came from an Illumina HiSeq 2000. The TCR beta CDR3 regions were amplified from the RNA transcripts. The first round of RT-PCR for the TCR CDR3 was performed with the HTBI primer set and the Qiagen OneStep RT-PCR kit. TCRdb reran the public reads through fastp at Q25 and MiXCR, keeping productive beta chains. Each CDR3 protein gets just one entry, which takes the most common genes and DNA from the rows behind it. Counted in this sample were about 50,000 distinct CDR3 sequences; less than 50% of them appeared once. In total, the top ten clones hold roughly 12% of the sample. Material: blood. The receptors were gathered from a woman aged 25 to 45 with Graves' ophthalmopathy.

The gene calls are TRBV9 and TRBJ2-7, with 9 bases identical to TRBD1. This CDR3 comprises 15 residues. Germline V gene data show CDR1 as SGDLS and CDR2 as YYNGEE. Trimming took 0 bases from V and 7 from J; bases not matched to a gene: 8. As DNA, the CDR3 is TGTGCCAGCAGCGTAGAGGACAGGGGAACGGGAGAGCAGTACTTC. Translated, it gives CASSVEDRGTGEQYF.

This clonotype has just one count. The CDR3 does not end in the conserved phenylalanine or tryptophan, so this is likely a read error. The J gene is TRBJ1-1, the V gene TRBV20-1; D is unresolved. Trimming removed 6 bases at V and 5 bases at J, with 16 bases between. The CDR3 contains 13 residues. Germline V lookup: CDR1 DFQATT, CDR2 SNEGSKA (reference sequence). The CDR3 loop reads CSAEKDPSTEAFC. CDR3 DNA: TGCAGTGCGGAAAAGGACCCTTCAACTGAAGCTTTCTGT.

This clonotype appeared many times. This chain links TRBV6-5 with TRBJ2-3; 7 bases are a match to TRBD1. The CDR3 spans 16 residues. V gave up 6 bases and J gave up 0 bases; unmatched junction bases: 9. Germline assignment: CDR1 MNHEY and CDR2 SVGAGI. In DNA, the CDR3 is TGTGCCAGCAGCTCTGGGACAGCGCTTAGCACAGATACGCAGTATTTT. This gives the protein CASSSGTALSTDTQYF.

This clonotype has at least ten counts. This sequence joins TRBV5-1 and TRBJ2-7, with TRBD2 identical over 11 bases. With 3 bases clipped from V and 5 bases from J, the junction kept 7 bases outside the gene matches. Germline V gives CDR1 SGHRS, CDR2 YFSETQ. The CDR3 totals 15 residues. The CDR3 sequence: CASSSTSGSRDEQYF. The DNA of the CDR3 is TGCGCCAGCAGCTCTACTAGCGGGAGTCGCGACGAGCAGTACTTC.

This clonotype came up many times. CDR3 DNA sequence: TGTGCCAGCCAACTAGCGGGAGGGCGCGGTGAGCAGTTCTTC. Translation: CASQLAGGRGEQFF. The chain employs TRBV10-3 and TRBJ2-1; TRBD2 matches at 13 bases. Germline lookup yields CDR1 ENHRY and CDR2 SYGVKD. V lost 10 bases and J lost 9; bases outside the gene matches: 9. The CDR3 spans 14 residues.

The rearrangement links TRBV10-3 to TRBJ2-7; 7 bases are shared with TRBD1. V shed 2 bases, J shed 4 bases, and the junction held 2 bases outside the gene matches. The CDR3 consists of 13 residues. The germline CDR1 and CDR2 sequences are ENHRY and SYGVKD. The CDR3 bases are TGTGCCATCAGTGAGCAGGGGGAATACGAGCAGTACTTC. Encoded protein: CAISEQGEYEQYF.

This clonotype was found many times. The genes are TRBV12-3 or TRBV12-4 and TRBJ2-4, with D possibly being TRBD2 (6 bases). There are 11 residues in the CDR3. V was shortened by 1 base and J by 14 bases, with 9 bases between the two germline ends. The DNA for the CDR3 is TGTGCCAGCAGTTTAGGGACGGGGGAGTACTTC. It yields the protein CASSLGTGEYF.

This clonotype was counted ten times or more. The chain couples TRBV5-8 to TRBJ2-7, with D perhaps TRBD1 or TRBD2 (5 bases each). From germline, CDR1 is SGHTS and CDR2 YDEGEE. V was pared by 0 bases and J by 4 bases, with 14 bases between. CDR3 length: 15 residues. The CDR3 protein is CASSLERGNLYEQYF. DNA of the CDR3: TGTGCCAGCAGCTTGGAGAGGGGAAATTTATACGAGCAGTACTTC.

About this clonotype itself: The junction differs from germline at one of its ends, possibly a read error. The chain joins TRBV19 to TRBJ1-1; TRBD1 might be the D (6 bases). The CDR3 has 14 residues. Germline lookup yields CDR1 LNHDA and CDR2 SQIVND (reference sequence). The DNA for the CDR3 is TGTGCTAGTATTCAGGGGCAGCCAAACACTGTAGCTTTCTTT. Its translation: CASIQGQPNTVAFF.

Turning to this clonotype: One end of the junction is discordant with germline, which a read error may explain. This chain uses TRBV10-1 with TRBJ2-7; no firm D call. The CDR3 length is 12 residues. CDR1 and CDR2 (germline): WNHNN, SYGVQD (reference sequence). CDR3 sequence (DNA): TGCGCCAGCAGCGTTGACGGCTACAAGCAGTACTTC. Amino acids: CASSVDGYKQYF.

To note about this clonotype: The junction departs from the called germline gene at one end, perhaps through a read error. V is TRBV5-7 and J is TRBJ1-1, with a weak D call TRBD1 (6 bases). TRBV5-7 is an ORF, and what it does is uncertain. This CDR3 is built from 19 residues. The CDR3 nucleotides read TGTGCCAGCAGCTTGGCACAGCCCAGCAGGGGTGGGAGTAGGACTGAAGCTTGCTTT. Protein sequence: CASSLAQPSRGGSRTEACF.

This clonotype was counted many times. V and J are TRBV6-1 and TRBJ2-3; D is perhaps TRBD2 (5 bases). The CDR3 is 15 amino acids. Germline CDR1 reads MNHNS; CDR2 reads SASEGT. V shed 4 bases and J shed 0 bases, with 11 bases lying between them. This CDR3 is CASSVRRASTDTQYF. In nucleotides, the CDR3 is TGTGCCAGCAGTGTCCGGCGGGCAAGCACAGATACGCAGTATTTT.

The genes are TRBV7-2 and TRBJ1-2, with a tentative D call TRBD1 (6 bases). CDR3 size: 14 residues. Germline loops: CDR1 SGHTA, CDR2 FQGNSA. V lost 0 bases, J lost 8 bases, and 13 bases lay in between. The chain's CDR3 is CASSLAQGNIGYTF. As DNA, the CDR3 is TGTGCCAGCAGCTTAGCTCAGGGGAATATAGGCTACACCTTC. Drawing the rest from reference TRBV7-2 and TRBJ1-2, the complete variable domain is GAGVSQSPSNKVTEKGKDVELRCDPISGHTALYWYRQSLGQGLEFLIYFQGNSAPDKSGLPSDRFSAERTGGSVSTLTIQRTQQEDSAVYLCASSLAQGNIGYTFGSGTRLTVV.

This clonotype was recorded many times. The chain is built from TRBV29-1 and TRBJ1-5, with 7 bases lining up with TRBD1. Per the germline V gene, CDR1 is SQVTM and CDR2 is ANQGSEA. The trim removed 2 bases at V and 0 bases at J, leaving 1 base unmatched. The CDR3 extends over 14 amino acids. CDR3 sequence: CSVERGPSNQPQHF. The CDR3 nucleotides are TGCAGCGTTGAAAGGGGGCCTAGCAATCAGCCCCAGCATTTT.

Worth noting for this clonotype: A read error may be the cause here, since a much bigger clone is one base away. The chain combines TRBV18 with TRBJ2-7, with D tentatively TRBD1 (5 bases). The CDR3 is 14 residues long. In germline, CDR1 is KGHSH, CDR2 LQKENI. This CDR3 is CASAPLPQGHEQYF. The CDR3 nucleotides are TGTGCCAGCGCACCATTGCCGCAGGGCCACGAGCAGTACTTC. Full variable domain (rest looked up from reference TRBV18 and TRBJ2-7): NAGVMQNPRHLVRRRGQEARLRCSPMKGHSHVYWYRQLPEEGLKFMVYLQKENIIDESGMPKERFSAEFPKEGPSILRIQQVVRGDSAAYFCASAPLPQGHEQYFGPGTRLTVT.

This clonotype has at least ten counts. The chain has TRBV4-1 and TRBJ1-1; the D is unclear. V was shortened by 4 bases and J by 0 bases, with 18 bases between the two germline ends. This CDR3 comprises 17 residues. Germline CDR1 reads MGHRA; CDR2 reads YSYEKL. The DNA for the CDR3 is TGCGCCAGCAGCCGGCAGGTCACGGGTAACATGAACACTGAAGCTTTCTTT. As protein: CASSRQVTGNMNTEAFF.

The rearrangement links TRBV9 to TRBJ2-1, with D perhaps matching TRBD2 (5 bases). With 4 bases removed from V and 12 bases from J, the gap between germline ends came to 17 bases. CDR3 size: 13 residues. Germline loops: CDR1 SGDLS, CDR2 YYNGEE. The CDR3 here is CASSTRRARGQFF. CDR3 nucleotide sequence: TGTGCCAGCAGCACACGTAGGGCACGGGGGCAGTTCTTC.

This clonotype showed up many times. This sequence joins TRBV9 and TRBJ1-1, with 8 bases lining up with TRBD1. With V trimmed by 4 bases and J by 10 bases, 9 bases remained unmatched. Germline V gene sequence: CDR1 SGDLS, CDR2 YYNGEE. CDR3 size: 13 residues. CDR3 nucleotides: TGTGCCAGCAGCACAACAGGGGGAAGGGGAGCTTTCTTT. Its protein product is CASSTTGGRGAFF.

The V call is TRBV25-1, the J call TRBJ2-3; 11 bases are shared with TRBD2. Per germline, CDR1 MGHDK and CDR2 SYGVNS. The CDR3 is 16 amino acids. The V and J ends lost 2 bases and 5 bases, in that order; junction bases with no gene match: 6. CDR3 residues: CASSEGLAGGIDTQYF. Written as DNA, the CDR3 is TGTGCCAGCAGTGAAGGGCTAGCGGGAGGTATAGATACGCAGTATTTT.

This clonotype was seen at least ten times. The chain uses TRBV28 and TRBJ1-3; D remains unclear. The CDR3 consists of 14 residues. The V end lost 5 bases, the J end lost 6 bases, and 14 bases lay between the germline ends. Germline V CDR1 and CDR2: MDHEN, SYDVKM. This chain's CDR3 is CASSPVPMSNTIYF. CDR3 bases: TGTGCCAGCAGTCCAGTCCCTATGTCAAACACCATATATTTT.

The rearrangement links TRBV4-2 to TRBJ1-4; tentative D call: TRBD1 (5 bases). This CDR3 has 14 residues. V was trimmed by 4 bases and J by 4 bases, leaving 10 bases between them. In germline, CDR1 is LGHNA, CDR2 YNFKEQ. CDR3 in amino acids: CASSPTEINEKLFF. In DNA form, the CDR3 reads TGTGCCAGCAGCCCGACAGAGATTAATGAAAAACTGTTTTTT.

This chain joins TRBV12-3 or TRBV12-4 and TRBJ2-7; D is possibly TRBD1 or TRBD2 (6 bases each). V lost 2 bases and J 2 bases, leaving 10 bases between the germline ends. The CDR3 consists of 14 residues. CDR3 nucleotides: TGTGCCAGCAGTTTAAGTGGGGGGCCCTACGAGCAGTACTTC. Residues: CASSLSGGPYEQYF.

This clonotype has ten or more counts. This rearrangement joins TRBV2 to TRBJ2-1; 8 bases map to TRBD2. V lost 9 bases and J lost 6; bases outside the gene matches: 4. Per germline, CDR1 SNHLY and CDR2 FYNNEI. The CDR3 spans 12 residues. CDR3 coding DNA: TGTGCCAGAGCAAGCGGGGGCAATGAGCAGTTCTTC. Translating it yields CARASGGNEQFF.

This clonotype was recorded at least ten times. Here the CDR3 reads CASSHILNRGGNQPQHF. CDR3 sequence (DNA): TGTGCCAGCAGCCACATCCTCAACAGGGGTGGCAATCAGCCCCAGCATTTT. The rearrangement links TRBV27 to TRBJ1-5; 7 positions match TRBD1. Trimming took 6 bases from V and 2 from J; bases not matched to a gene: 13. The germline gives CDR1 MNHEY, CDR2 SMNVEV (reference sequence). The CDR3 runs to 17 residues.

This clonotype was seen many times. The J gene is TRBJ2-5, the V gene TRBV10-1; 7 bases match TRBD1. The CDR3 has 14 residues. V was pared by 7 bases and J by 1 base, with 6 bases of the junction left unmatched. Germline-derived CDR1 and CDR2 are WNHNN and SYGVQD (reference sequence). The CDR3 region has the DNA TGCGCCAGCAACAACAGGGGACCCCAAGAGACCCAGTACTTC. Amino acids: CASNNRGPQETQYF.

This clonotype showed up just once. V usage is TRBV19 and J usage is TRBJ1-2; no definite D call. Between the trimmed V and J ends, which lost 6 bases and 3 bases, there was a span of 14 bases. The germline V gene has CDR1 LNHDA and CDR2 SQIVND (reference sequence). This CDR3 contains 14 residues. The CDR3 reads CASRPPLGYYGYTF. CDR3 in DNA: TGTGCCAGTAGGCCCCCGTTGGGCTACTATGGCTACACCTTC.

This clonotype came up a few times. The chain carries TRBV7-9 and TRBJ2-7; D ambiguous. CDR3 length: 14 amino acids. In germline, CDR1 is SEHNR, CDR2 FQNEAQ (reference sequence). V lost 2 bases and J lost 2, with 10 bases in between. Here the CDR3 reads CASSLHSAPYEQYF. The DNA of the CDR3 is TGTGCCAGCAGCTTACACAGCGCACCCTACGAGCAGTACTTC.

This clonotype came up many times. The chain recombines TRBV7-3 with TRBJ2-1; TRBD2 might be the D (6 bases). This CDR3 spans 15 amino acids. Trimming left V 5 bases short and J 5 bases short, with 16 bases between. Per the germline V gene, CDR1 is SGHTA and CDR2 is FQGTGA. The CDR3 DNA is TGTGCCAGCAGCCCGGACCGGTGGGGGGACAATGAGCAGTTCTTC. It yields the protein CASSPDRWGDNEQFF.

In its sample, this clonotype was seen many times. The chain recombines TRBV28 with TRBJ1-1, with D unclear. The CDR3 runs to 13 residues. V shed 3 bases and J shed 1 base, with 6 bases lying between them. CDR1 and CDR2 (germline): MDHEN, SYDVKM. The CDR3 spells CASSFPGNTEAFF. CDR3 in DNA: TGTGCCAGCAGTTTCCCCGGGAACACTGAAGCTTTCTTT.